These 14 T cell receptor beta chains share one sample of origin, sequenced in a study of cytomegalovirus exposure and HLA in healthy donors. Primers: 60 Vbeta forward and 13 Jbeta reverse. Some clones are missing from TCRdb's copy, which holds only in-frame ones; the method was immunoSEQ multiplex PCR. The sample lists approximately 70,000 clones, 70% to 80% occurring once. The source material was PBMCs. The receptors were sampled from a woman aged 45 to 65 in good health and CMV-seropositive.

The genes are TRBV28 and TRBJ1-2; D might be TRBD1 (5 bases). The CDR3 sequence is 14 residues long. Germline CDR1 is MDHEN and CDR2 is SYDVKM. V lost 2 bases and J lost 6, with 13 bases in between. The DNA for the CDR3 is TGTGCCAGCAGTTTAAGTGTAGGACAAAATGGCTACACCTTC. Amino acids: CASSLSVGQNGYTF.

This clone was observed a few times. The rearrangement joins TRBV5-1 to TRBJ2-2, with a tentative D call TRBD2 (5 bases). The CDR3 totals 14 residues. Germline loops: CDR1 SGHRS, CDR2 YFSETQ. V was cut by 0 bases and J by 3 bases, with 6 bases left in between. The CDR3 is CASSLAADTGELFF. The CDR3 region has the DNA TGCGCCAGCAGCTTGGCAGCGGACACCGGGGAGCTGTTTTTT.

The CDR3 protein is CASGRQGFLNEQFF. CDR3 in DNA: TGTGCCAGCGGCAGACAGGGATTCCTAAATGAGCAGTTCTTC. The V call is TRBV27, the J call TRBJ2-1; TRBD1 agrees at 7 bases. Germline V CDR1 and CDR2: MNHEY, SMNVEV (reference sequence). There are 14 residues in the CDR3. The V segment lost 8 bases and the J segment 7 bases; nucleotides outside the gene matches: 11.

This chain connects TRBV7-3 to TRBJ2-2, with a weak D call TRBD1 (6 bases). CDR1 and CDR2 from the germline V gene are SGHTA and FQGTGA. The V end was cut by 4 bases, the J end by 0 bases, with 12 bases between. This CDR3 has 16 amino acids. The CDR3 region has the DNA TGTGCCAGCAGCTCTACCGGGACACCGAACACCGGGGAGCTGTTTTTT. Encoded protein: CASSSTGTPNTGELFF.

The chain joins TRBV7-2 to TRBJ2-7; D gene unclear. This CDR3 has 16 residues. CDR1 is SGHTA and CDR2 is FQGNSA in the germline V gene. The V end lost 2 bases, the J end lost 0 bases, and 14 bases lay between the germline ends. This CDR3 is CASSLNGPQPSYEQYF. The CDR3 DNA is TGTGCCAGCAGCTTAAATGGGCCACAACCCTCCTACGAGCAGTACTTC.

The J gene is TRBJ2-5, the V gene TRBV7-2; the match to TRBD2 covers 8 bases. The CDR3 totals 16 residues. With V trimmed by 5 bases and J by 2 bases, 10 bases remained unmatched. CDR1 SGHTA and CDR2 FQGNSA come from the germline V gene. The CDR3 nucleotides are TGTGCCAGCAGCCAACCCCCACGCGGGGGGCAAGAGACCCAGTACTTC. This sequence encodes CASSQPPRGGQETQYF.

This chain uses TRBV7-2 with TRBJ2-3; TRBD2 might be the D (7 bases). V shed 4 bases and J shed 4 bases, with 21 bases lying between them. The CDR3 length is 17 residues. Germline-derived CDR1 and CDR2 are SGHTA and FQGNSA. CDR3 DNA: TGTGCCAGCAGCTCCCCCCAGGGGAGCGGGGTATCAGATACGCAGTATTTT. It yields the protein CASSSPQGSGVSDTQYF.

The chain has TRBV27 and TRBJ2-3; the match to TRBD2 covers 7 bases. Germline V gene lookup returns CDR1 MNHEY and CDR2 SMNVEV (reference sequence). Trimming cost V 3 bases and J 6 bases; bases outside gene matches: 9. CDR3 length: 15 amino acids. This CDR3 reads CASSFLAGVADTQYF. Here the CDR3 DNA reads TGTGCCAGCAGTTTTCTGGCGGGAGTTGCGGATACGCAGTATTTT.

The chain links TRBV7-2 to TRBJ1-1, with a tentative D call TRBD1 (6 bases). Germline CDR1 and CDR2: SGHTA and FQGNSA. The CDR3 sequence is 12 residues long. Trimming cost V 5 bases and J 9 bases, with 13 bases left between them. The CDR3 DNA is TGTGCCAGCAGCGAAACAGGGAATAAAGCTTTCTTT. It translates to CASSETGNKAFF.

The chain recombines TRBV2 with TRBJ2-1, with 10 positions matching TRBD2. The CDR3 spans 14 residues. CDR1 and CDR2 (germline): SNHLY, FYNNEI. The V and J ends lost 6 bases and 7 bases, in that order; junction bases with no gene match: 6. The CDR3 protein is CASSGTSVINEQFF. DNA for the CDR3: TGTGCCAGCAGCGGGACTAGCGTTATAAATGAGCAGTTCTTC.

V is TRBV19 and J is TRBJ2-7; D is possibly TRBD2 (6 bases). Germline values: CDR1 LNHDA, CDR2 SQIVND (reference sequence). Trimming shortened V by 5 bases and J by 3 bases, and 17 bases separated the two germline ends. The CDR3 length is 15 residues. DNA for the CDR3: TGTGCCAGTAGTCCGCGCCGGGAGACGGTCTACGAGCAGTACTTC. It translates to CASSPRRETVYEQYF. Using reference TRBV19 and TRBJ2-7 for the parts outside the CDR3, the full variable domain is DGGITQSPKYLFRKEGQNVTLSCEQNLNHDAMYWYRQDPGQGLRLIYYSQIVNDFQKGDIAEGYSVSREKKESFPLTVTSAQKNPTAFYLCASSPRRETVYEQYFGPGTRLTVT.

This chain uses TRBV14 with TRBJ2-3, with TRBD2 identical over 12 bases. Germline V gene lookup returns CDR1 SGHDN and CDR2 FVKESK. After removal of 1 base from V and 2 bases from J, the junction contained 4 bases not matched to a gene. This CDR3 has 17 residues. Here the CDR3 reads CASSQARTSGVTDTQYF. DNA for the CDR3: TGTGCCAGCAGCCAAGCCCGGACTAGCGGGGTCACAGATACGCAGTATTTT.

V is TRBV5-3 and J is TRBJ2-1, with TRBD1 identical over 9 bases. TRBV5-3 is assigned to the ORF class and has an uncertain function. With V trimmed by 5 bases and J by 7 bases, 16 bases remained unmatched. The CDR3 spans 17 residues. The CDR3 protein is CARSFRIPGQGQNEQFF. The CDR3 DNA reads as TGTGCCAGAAGTTTTCGAATCCCAGGACAGGGGCAAAATGAGCAGTTCTTC.

The genes are TRBV7-2 and TRBJ1-3, with D possibly TRBD1 on 5 matching bases. V was clipped by 1 base and J by 0 bases, with 7 bases between them. The CDR3 extends over 15 amino acids. Looked up from germline, CDR1 is SGHTA and CDR2 is FQGNSA. This chain's CDR3 is CASSLDDSSGNTIYF. DNA for the CDR3: TGTGCCAGCAGCTTAGACGACAGCTCTGGAAACACCATATATTTT.